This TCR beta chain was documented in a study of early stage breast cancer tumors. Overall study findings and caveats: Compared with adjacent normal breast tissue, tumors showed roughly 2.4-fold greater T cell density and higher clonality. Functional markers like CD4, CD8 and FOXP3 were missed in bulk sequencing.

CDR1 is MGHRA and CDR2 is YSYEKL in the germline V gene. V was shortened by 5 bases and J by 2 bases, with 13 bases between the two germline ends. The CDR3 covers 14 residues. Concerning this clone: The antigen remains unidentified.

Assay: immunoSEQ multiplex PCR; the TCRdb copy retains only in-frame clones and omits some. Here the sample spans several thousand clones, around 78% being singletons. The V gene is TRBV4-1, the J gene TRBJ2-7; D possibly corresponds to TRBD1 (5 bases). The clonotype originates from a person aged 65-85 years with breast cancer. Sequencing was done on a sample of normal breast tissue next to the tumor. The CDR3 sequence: CASSSSQGPYEQYF. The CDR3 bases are TGCGCCAGCAGCTCAAGTCAGGGTCCCTACGAGCAGTACTTC.